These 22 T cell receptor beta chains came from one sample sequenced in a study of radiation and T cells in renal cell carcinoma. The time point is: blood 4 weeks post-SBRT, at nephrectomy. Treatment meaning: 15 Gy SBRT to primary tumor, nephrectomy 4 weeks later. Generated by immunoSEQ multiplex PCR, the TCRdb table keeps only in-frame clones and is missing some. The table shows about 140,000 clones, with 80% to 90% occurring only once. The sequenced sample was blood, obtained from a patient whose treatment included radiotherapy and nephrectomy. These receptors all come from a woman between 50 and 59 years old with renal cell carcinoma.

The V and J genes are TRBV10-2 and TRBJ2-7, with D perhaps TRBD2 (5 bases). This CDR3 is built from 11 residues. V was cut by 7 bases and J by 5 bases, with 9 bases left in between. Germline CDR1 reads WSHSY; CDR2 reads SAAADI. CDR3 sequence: CASNGENEQYF. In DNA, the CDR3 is TGCGCCAGCAACGGGGAGAACGAGCAGTACTTC.

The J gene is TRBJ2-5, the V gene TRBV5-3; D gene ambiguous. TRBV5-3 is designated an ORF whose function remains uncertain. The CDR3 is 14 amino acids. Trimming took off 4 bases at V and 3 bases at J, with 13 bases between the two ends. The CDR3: CARSIPNPKETQYF. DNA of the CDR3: TGTGCCAGAAGCATTCCAAATCCCAAAGAGACCCAGTACTTC.

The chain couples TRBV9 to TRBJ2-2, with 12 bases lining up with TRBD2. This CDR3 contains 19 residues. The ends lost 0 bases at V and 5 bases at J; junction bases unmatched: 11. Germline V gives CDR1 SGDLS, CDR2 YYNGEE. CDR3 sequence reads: CASSVASLPSGRGTGELFF. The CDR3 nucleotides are TGTGCCAGCAGCGTAGCCTCCTTACCTAGCGGGAGGGGTACCGGGGAGCTGTTTTTT.

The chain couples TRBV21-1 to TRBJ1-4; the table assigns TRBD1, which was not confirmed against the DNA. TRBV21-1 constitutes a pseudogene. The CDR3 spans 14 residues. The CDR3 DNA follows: TGTGCCAGCATTCCGACAGGGGGCCGCGAAAAACTGTTTTTT. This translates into CASIPTGGREKLFF.

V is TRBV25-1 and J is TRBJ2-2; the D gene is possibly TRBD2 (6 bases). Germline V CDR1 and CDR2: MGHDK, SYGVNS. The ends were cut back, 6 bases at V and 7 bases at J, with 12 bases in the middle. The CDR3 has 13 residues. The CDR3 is CASRWGEGGELFF. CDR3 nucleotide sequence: TGTGCCAGCAGATGGGGGGAAGGCGGGGAGCTGTTTTTT.

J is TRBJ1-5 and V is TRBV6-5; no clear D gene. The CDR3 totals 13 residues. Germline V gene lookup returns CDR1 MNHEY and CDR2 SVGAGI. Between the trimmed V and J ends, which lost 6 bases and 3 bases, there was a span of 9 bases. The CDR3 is CASRAEDNQPQHF. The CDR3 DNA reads TGTGCCAGCAGGGCCGAGGACAATCAGCCCCAGCATTTT.

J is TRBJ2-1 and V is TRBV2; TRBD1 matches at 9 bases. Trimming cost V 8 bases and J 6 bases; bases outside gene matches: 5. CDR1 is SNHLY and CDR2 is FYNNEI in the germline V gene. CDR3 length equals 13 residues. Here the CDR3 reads CASQQGAINEQFF. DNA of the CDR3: TGTGCCAGCCAACAGGGGGCGATCAATGAGCAGTTCTTC.

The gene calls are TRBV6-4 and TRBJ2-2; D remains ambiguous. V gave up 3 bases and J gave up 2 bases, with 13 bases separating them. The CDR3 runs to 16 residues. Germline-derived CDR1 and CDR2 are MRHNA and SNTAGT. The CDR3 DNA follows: TGTGCCAGCAGTGAGGTGGTGGGCATAAACACCGGGGAGCTGTTTTTT. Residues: CASSEVVGINTGELFF.

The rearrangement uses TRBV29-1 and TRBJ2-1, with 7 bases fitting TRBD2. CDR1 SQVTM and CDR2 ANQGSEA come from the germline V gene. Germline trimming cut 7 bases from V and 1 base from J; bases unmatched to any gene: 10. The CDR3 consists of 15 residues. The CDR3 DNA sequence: TGCAGCGCCAAGGGCGGGGGAAAGTCCTACAATGAGCAGTTCTTC. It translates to CSAKGGGKSYNEQFF.

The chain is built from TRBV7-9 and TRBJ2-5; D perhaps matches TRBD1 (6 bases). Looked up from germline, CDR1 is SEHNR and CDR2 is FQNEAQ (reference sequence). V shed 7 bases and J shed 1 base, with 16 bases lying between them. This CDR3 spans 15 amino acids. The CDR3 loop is CASISSRDTQETQYF. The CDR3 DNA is TGTGCCAGCATCTCGAGCCGGGACACCCAAGAGACCCAGTACTTC.

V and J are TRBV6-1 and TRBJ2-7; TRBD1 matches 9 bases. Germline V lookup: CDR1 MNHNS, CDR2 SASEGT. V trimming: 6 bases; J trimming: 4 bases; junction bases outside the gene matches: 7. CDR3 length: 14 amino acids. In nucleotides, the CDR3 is TGTGCCAGCAGCCGGGACAGGGTTGATTACGAGCAGTACTTC. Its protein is CASSRDRVDYEQYF.

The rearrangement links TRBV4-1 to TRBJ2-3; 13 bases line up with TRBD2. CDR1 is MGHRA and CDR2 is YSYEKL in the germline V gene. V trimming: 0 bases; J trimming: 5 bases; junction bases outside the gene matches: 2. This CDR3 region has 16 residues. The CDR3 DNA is TGCGCCAGCAGCCAAGAGGGGACTAGCGGGGAAGATACGCAGTATTTT. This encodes CASSQEGTSGEDTQYF.

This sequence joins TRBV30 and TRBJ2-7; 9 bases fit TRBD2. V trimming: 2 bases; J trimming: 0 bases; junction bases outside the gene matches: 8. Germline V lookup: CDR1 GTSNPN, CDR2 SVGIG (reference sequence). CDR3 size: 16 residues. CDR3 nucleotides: TGTGCCTGGAGTTCCCATAGCGGGGGAAGCTCCTACGAGCAGTACTTC. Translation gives CAWSSHSGGSSYEQYF.

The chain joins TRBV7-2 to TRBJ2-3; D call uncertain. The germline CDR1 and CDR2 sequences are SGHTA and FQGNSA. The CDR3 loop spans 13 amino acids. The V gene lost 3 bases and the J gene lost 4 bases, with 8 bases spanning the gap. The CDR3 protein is CASSFREADTQYF. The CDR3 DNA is TGTGCCAGCAGCTTCCGCGAGGCAGATACGCAGTATTTT.

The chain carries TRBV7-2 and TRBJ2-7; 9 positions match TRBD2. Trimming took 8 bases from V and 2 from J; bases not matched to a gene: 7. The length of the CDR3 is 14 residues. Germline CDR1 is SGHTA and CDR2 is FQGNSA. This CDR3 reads CASLSAGGTYEQYF. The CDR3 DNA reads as TGTGCCAGCCTTTCGGCGGGAGGGACCTACGAGCAGTACTTC.

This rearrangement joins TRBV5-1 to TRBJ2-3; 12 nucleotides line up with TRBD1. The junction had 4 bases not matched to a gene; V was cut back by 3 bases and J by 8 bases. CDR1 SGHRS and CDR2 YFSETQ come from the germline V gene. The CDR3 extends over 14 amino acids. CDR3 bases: TGCGCCAGCAGCTCGGGACAGGGGGCAGGTACGCAGTATTTT. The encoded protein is CASSSGQGAGTQYF.

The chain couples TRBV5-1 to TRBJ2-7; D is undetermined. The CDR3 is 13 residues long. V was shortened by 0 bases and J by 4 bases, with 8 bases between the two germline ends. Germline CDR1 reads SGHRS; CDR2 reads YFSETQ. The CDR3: CASSLGMEYEQYF. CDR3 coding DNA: TGCGCCAGCAGCTTGGGGATGGAGTACGAGCAGTACTTC.

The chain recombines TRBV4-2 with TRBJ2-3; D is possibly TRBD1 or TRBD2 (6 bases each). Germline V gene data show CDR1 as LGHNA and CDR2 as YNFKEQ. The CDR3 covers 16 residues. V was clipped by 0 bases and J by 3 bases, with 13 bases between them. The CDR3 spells CASSQDWQGRTDTQYF. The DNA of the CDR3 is TGTGCCAGCAGCCAAGATTGGCAGGGGAGGACAGATACGCAGTATTTT.

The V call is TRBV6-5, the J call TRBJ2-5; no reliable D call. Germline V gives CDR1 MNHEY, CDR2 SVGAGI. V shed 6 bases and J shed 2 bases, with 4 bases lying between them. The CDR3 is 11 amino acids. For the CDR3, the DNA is TGTGCCAGCAGCTGGCAAGAGACCCAGTACTTC. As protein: CASSWQETQYF.

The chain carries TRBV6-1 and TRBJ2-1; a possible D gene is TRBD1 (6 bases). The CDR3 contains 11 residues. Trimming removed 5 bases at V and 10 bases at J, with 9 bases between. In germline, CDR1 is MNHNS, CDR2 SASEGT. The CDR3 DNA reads TGTGCCAGCAGTTACGACAGGGAGCAGTTCTTC. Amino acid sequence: CASSYDREQFF.

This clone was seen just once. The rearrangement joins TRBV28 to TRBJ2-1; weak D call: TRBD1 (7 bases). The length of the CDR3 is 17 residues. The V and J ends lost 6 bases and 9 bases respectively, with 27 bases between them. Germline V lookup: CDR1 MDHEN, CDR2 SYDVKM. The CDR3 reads CASRGGGVRVRTGEQFF. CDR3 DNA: TGTGCCAGCAGGGGAGGAGGGGTGCGGGTCCGGACAGGTGAGCAGTTCTTC.

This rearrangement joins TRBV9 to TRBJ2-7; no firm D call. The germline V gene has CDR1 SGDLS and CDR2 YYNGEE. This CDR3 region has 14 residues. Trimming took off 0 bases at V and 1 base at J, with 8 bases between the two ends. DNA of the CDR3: TGTGCCAGCAGCGTAGGGCCGGATTCCTACGAGCAGTACTTC. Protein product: CASSVGPDSYEQYF.